This T cell receptor (beta chain) is drawn from a study of blood T cell repertoires in COVID-19. Study information: Samples of COVID-19 (acute and convalescent) were obtained from the United States, Italy and Spain. T cells, B-cell-depleted T cells, or PBMCs supplied cDNA or gDNA.

Authors' methods: Amplification of reference gene primers provided the estimated nucleated cell counts. Profiling relied on immunoSEQ multiplex PCR, and the TCRdb table lists in-frame clones only, not all of them. D and trimming come from the DNA, and the V and J calls and clone size come from that table. This sample has 150,000 to 200,000 clones, with approximately 86% found just once. Trimming cost V 6 bases and J 5 bases, with 13 bases left between them. CDR1 is MNHEY, CDR2 SVGEGT, per germline. The CDR3 loop spans 13 amino acids. This chain connects TRBV6-2 or TRBV6-3 to TRBJ1-2; possibly TRBD1 for D (6 bases). Sequencing input: peripheral blood. The sequence came from an elderly woman with acute or convalescent COVID-19. The CDR3 DNA reads TGTGCCAGCAGCGGACAGTTCCTATATGGCTACACCTTC. This gives the protein CASSGQFLYGYTF.